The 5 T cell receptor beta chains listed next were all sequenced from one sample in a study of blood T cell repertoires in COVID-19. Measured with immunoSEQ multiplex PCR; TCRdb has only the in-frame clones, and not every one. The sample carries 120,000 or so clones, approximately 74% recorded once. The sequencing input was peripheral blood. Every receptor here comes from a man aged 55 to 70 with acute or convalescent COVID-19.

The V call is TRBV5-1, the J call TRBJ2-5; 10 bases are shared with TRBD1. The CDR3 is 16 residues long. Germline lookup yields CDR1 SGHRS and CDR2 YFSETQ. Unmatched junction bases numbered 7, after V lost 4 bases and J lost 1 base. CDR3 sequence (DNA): TGCGCCAGCAGCCGGGGACAGGGGAAGGGCCAAGAGACCCAGTACTTC. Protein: CASSRGQGKGQETQYF.

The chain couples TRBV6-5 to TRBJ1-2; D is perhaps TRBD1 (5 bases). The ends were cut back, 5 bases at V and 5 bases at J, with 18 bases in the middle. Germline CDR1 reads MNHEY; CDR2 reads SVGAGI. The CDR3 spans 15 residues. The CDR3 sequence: CASSPGVSSSYGYTF. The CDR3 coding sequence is TGTGCCAGCAGTCCGGGGGTCTCCTCGTCATATGGCTACACCTTC.

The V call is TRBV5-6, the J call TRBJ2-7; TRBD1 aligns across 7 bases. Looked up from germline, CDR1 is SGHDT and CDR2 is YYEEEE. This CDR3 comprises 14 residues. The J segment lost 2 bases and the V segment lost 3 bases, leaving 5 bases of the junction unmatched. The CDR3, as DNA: TGTGCCAGCAGCTCGGGACAGCGGACCTACGAGCAGTACTTC. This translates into CASSSGQRTYEQYF.

CDR3 DNA sequence: TGTGCCAGCAGCTTTTATAATCAGCCCCAGCATTTT. It specifies CASSFYNQPQHF. The chain couples TRBV5-8 to TRBJ1-5; D uncertain. Trimming removed 2 bases from V and 4 bases from J, with 4 bases in between. The CDR3 contains 12 residues. The germline V gene has CDR1 SGHTS and CDR2 YDEGEE.

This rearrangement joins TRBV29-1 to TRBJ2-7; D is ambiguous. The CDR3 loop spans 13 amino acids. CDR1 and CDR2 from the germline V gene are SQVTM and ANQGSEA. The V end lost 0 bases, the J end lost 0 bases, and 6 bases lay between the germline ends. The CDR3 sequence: CSVEESNSYEQYF. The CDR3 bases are TGCAGCGTTGAAGAGTCTAACTCCTACGAGCAGTACTTC.